This T cell receptor beta chain originates from a study of cytomegalovirus exposure and HLA in healthy donors. Vbeta (60) and Jbeta (13) primers were used in the PCR. Sequenced by immunoSEQ multiplex PCR; TCRdb stores in-frame clones only, minus some. Among approximately 240,000 clones, 85% to 90% were seen once, and the ten largest hold over 0.95%. Points from the study as a whole: For cytomegalovirus status, the classifier reportedly gave diagnoses with high specificity and sensitivity. TRBV6-2, TRBV6-3 and some other V segments were unresolvable in 87-base-pair reads. Versus the approximately 720-donor mean, an Asian-associated ancestry cluster reportedly showed fewer N-insertions in a later analysis.

Of note for this clone: No antigen is known for it.

CDR3 length: 14 amino acids. The germline V gene encodes CDR1 MNHEY and CDR2 SVGAGI. Between the trimmed V and J ends, which lost 6 bases and 4 bases, there was a span of 14 bases. The sequence derives from a woman aged 18-35 years in good health and CMV-seronegative. Input material: PBMCs. The chain uses TRBV6-5 and TRBJ2-3; the D gene is possibly TRBD2 (5 bases). The CDR3 loop reads CASSLDFTADTQYF. The CDR3 DNA reads as TGTGCCAGCAGCTTGGACTTTACCGCAGATACGCAGTATTTT.